This TCR beta chain stems from a study of OX40 agonist ivuxolimab in advanced cancers. Across the study: People who had prior anti-PD-1, anti-PD-L1 or anti-CTLA-4 therapy could take part, and about 40% had some.

Study-level points and caveats: Low clonal expansion, among the lowest seen, marked partial responders at 0.1-3.0 mg/kg. The work left the antigen specificity of expanded peripheral T cells undetermined. The study found that CD8+ T cells averaged more expanded clones than CD4+.

In its sample, this clone was seen once. Its antigen is unidentified. This CDR3 has 14 residues. Trimming cost V 3 bases and J 5 bases, with 13 bases left between them. Germline CDR1 and CDR2: SGHVS and FNYEAQ. Profiled with immunoSEQ multiplex PCR; TCRdb holds only in-frame clones, not every one. The table lists 50,000 to 65,000 clones, about four fifths of them singletons. This chain uses TRBV7-6 with TRBJ2-5; either TRBD1 or TRBD2 may fit D (6 bases each). Sequencing was performed on CD4+ or CD8+ T cells sorted from blood, taken in a trial of the OX40 agonist ivuxolimab. The sequence derives from an adult with an advanced solid tumor such as melanoma, head and neck, liver or kidney cancer. The CDR3 is CASSFRGVEETQYF. The CDR3 DNA follows: TGTGCCAGCAGCTTTAGGGGGGTTGAGGAGACCCAGTACTTC.